A selection of T cell receptor beta chains follows, all from one sample in a study of cytomegalovirus exposure and HLA in healthy donors. The protocol was immunoSEQ multiplex PCR, while the TCRdb copy is restricted to in-frame clones and leaves out a portion. The profile shows tens of thousands of clones, roughly 94% of them singletons. Sequencing used PBMCs. The receptors were gathered from a man younger than 35 in good health and CMV-seropositive. The CDR3 runs from the conserved cysteine through the conserved F or W. D genes are given only for firm matches. Size is omitted from some rows. Given values are once, few, many or a class for expanded clones.

V	size	J	D	DNA	CDR3
TRBV5-5	.	TRBJ2-7	.	TGTGCCAGCAGCTGGGCGGGGTACGAGCAGTACTTC	CASSWAGYEQYF
TRBV4-2	.	TRBJ2-5	.	TGTGCCAGCAGCCAAGATAATGGGACTCCTCAGTACTTC	CASSQDNGTPQYF
TRBV9	.	TRBJ1-2	TRBD1	TGTGCCAGCAGCGTTGCAGGACAGGGGAACTATGGCTACACCTTC	CASSVAGQGNYGYTF
TRBV5-1	.	TRBJ2-7	.	TGCGCCAGCAGCACGGCCCAGGGGCCCTACGAGCAGTACTTC	CASSTAQGPYEQYF
TRBV19	.	TRBJ1-3	.	TGTGCCAGCCGAAGTAGTTCTGGAAACACCATATATTTT	CASRSSSGNTIYF
TRBV4-1	.	TRBJ2-7	.	TGCGCCAGCAGCCAAGGGATCCAGGGATCCTACGAGCAGTACTTC	CASSQGIQGSYEQYF
TRBV7-8	.	TRBJ2-1	TRBD1	TGTGCCAGCAGCTTACGCGGGACAGGGGGCTACAATGAGCAGTTCTTC	CASSLRGTGGYNEQFF
TRBV5-1	.	TRBJ2-2	TRBD1	TGCGCCAGCAGCTCGCACCCGGACAGGCCGAACACCGGGGAGCTGTTTTTT	CASSSHPDRPNTGELFF
TRBV30	.	TRBJ2-1	.	TGTGCCTGGGGACTCGGGCCTTGGAGTGAGCAGTTCTTC	CAWGLGPWSEQFF
TRBV7-3	.	TRBJ1-1	.	TGTGCCAGCAGCTTAAGCAGGATTTTTAACACTGAAGCTTTCTTT	CASSLSRIFNTEAFF
TRBV30	once	TRBJ1-3	.	TGTGCCTGGAGTGGAGTGACTGGAAACACCATATATTTT	CAWSGVTGNTIYF
TRBV20-1	.	TRBJ2-1	.	TGCAGTGCTAGGAAGGGGAATGAGCAGTTCTTC	CSARKGNEQFF
TRBV4-1	.	TRBJ2-1	.	TGCGCCAGCAGCCAAGTGTCCAGCGAGAGCTCCTACAATGAGCAGTTCTTC	CASSQVSSESSYNEQFF
TRBV19	.	TRBJ2-2	TRBD1	TGTGCCAGTAGCCGAGGACAGGCAAACACCGGGGAGCTGTTTTTT	CASSRGQANTGELFF
TRBV5-1	.	TRBJ1-2	TRBD1	TGCGCCAGCAGCCTCCGATCTTCAGGGGGCCCGGGGGACTATGGCTACACCTTC	CASSLRSSGGPGDYGYTF